These T cell receptor beta chains were read from a single sample in a study of PD-L1 blockade in urothelial cancer. Here immunoSEQ multiplex PCR was the method, and the copy in TCRdb shows in-frame clones only, minus some. Among just under 65,000 clones, over 75% were seen once, and the ten largest hold about 1.6%. Sequenced here: PBMCs, sampled around atezolizumab (anti-PD-L1) treatment. Receptors were obtained from a man between 70 and 80 years old with urothelial cancer. CDR3s include the opening cysteine and the closing phenylalanine or tryptophan. A D gene is named only where the DNA matches it firmly. The size entry is marked missing in some rows and otherwise reads once, few, many or a size class.

D gene,V gene,clone size,J gene,CDR3 protein,CDR3 DNA
.,TRBV19,.,TRBJ2-1,CASRRLWDKSSYNEQFF,TGTGCCAGTAGACGACTTTGGGACAAAAGCTCCTACAATGAGCAGTTCTTC
TRBD1,TRBV2,few,TRBJ1-5,CASKGQGAQPQHF,TGTGCCAGCAAAGGACAGGGGGCCCAGCCCCAGCATTTT
.,TRBV25-1,.,TRBJ2-5,CASSESAGPQETQYF,TGTGCCAGCAGTGAGTCGGCGGGGCCCCAAGAGACCCAGTACTTC
.,TRBV27,few,TRBJ1-5,CASSISINQPQHF,TGTGCCAGCAGTATTTCTATCAATCAGCCCCAGCATTTT
.,TRBV28,few,TRBJ2-3,CASSHRQGTDTQYF,TGTGCCAGCAGCCACCGACAGGGCACAGATACGCAGTATTTT
.,TRBV7-7,.,TRBJ2-7,CASSLSPGDEQYF,TGTGCCAGCAGCTTATCCCCAGGGGACGAGCAGTACTTC
.,TRBV28,.,TRBJ2-2,CASSLRGLNTGELFF,TGTGCCAGCAGTCTACGGGGGTTGAACACCGGGGAGCTGTTTTTT
TRBD2,TRBV6-5,.,TRBJ2-7,CASSYGGGTYEQYF,TGTGCCAGCAGTTACGGCGGGGGAACCTACGAGCAGTACTTC
.,TRBV5-1,.,TRBJ2-2,CASSLQGNTGELFF,TGCGCCAGCAGCTTACAGGGGAACACCGGGGAGCTGTTTTTT
.,TRBV6-5,once,TRBJ1-1,CASSYSGVSMNTEAFF,TGTGCCAGCAGTTACTCAGGGGTTAGCATGAACACTGAAGCTTTCTTT
TRBD2,TRBV29-1,.,TRBJ2-3,CSVQREGLTDTQYF,TGCAGCGTTCAGCGGGAGGGCCTTACAGATACGCAGTATTTT
.,TRBV6-5,.,TRBJ2-2,CATSSPGHVTGELFF,TGTGCCACCTCAAGCCCGGGACATGTCACCGGGGAGCTGTTTTTT
.,TRBV19,.,TRBJ2-2,CASSPGEVNTGELFF,TGTGCCAGTAGTCCAGGGGAAGTAAACACCGGGGAGCTGTTTTTT
.,TRBV29-1,.,TRBJ1-1,CSVGASTEAFF,TGCAGCGTTGGTGCGAGCACTGAAGCTTTCTTT
TRBD2,TRBV7-2,.,TRBJ2-7,CASSLNGGSYEQYF,TGTGCCAGCAGCTTAAATGGCGGGAGTTACGAGCAGTACTTC
.,TRBV10-2,.,TRBJ2-3,CASRGGGGASDTQYF,TGCGCCAGCAGAGGTGGTGGGGGCGCCTCAGATACGCAGTATTTT
.,TRBV5-1,.,TRBJ2-1,CASRPTVGTPGRRNEQFF,TGCGCCAGCAGGCCGACAGTCGGGACACCAGGAAGGCGCAATGAGCAGTTCTTC
TRBD2,TRBV5-4,.,TRBJ2-1,CASSSGLAGKNEQFF,TGTGCCAGCAGTAGCGGACTAGCGGGAAAGAATGAGCAGTTCTTC
.,TRBV5-8,.,TRBJ1-3,CASSLNGINTIYF,TGTGCCAGCAGCTTGAACGGGATCAACACCATATATTTT
.,TRBV10-3,.,TRBJ2-7,CASGPSGLNYEQYF,TGTGCCTCCGGCCCGAGCGGGCTCAACTACGAGCAGTACTTC
TRBD1,TRBV7-2,few,TRBJ2-3,CASSLQGVRTDTQYF,TGTGCCAGCAGCCTCCAGGGGGTTCGCACAGATACGCAGTATTTT
.,TRBV4-1,.,TRBJ1-4,CASSQDGGTNEKLFF,TGCGCCAGCAGCCAAGACGGGGGAACTAATGAAAAACTGTTTTTT
.,TRBV20-1,.,TRBJ1-2,CSARVGVGYTF,TGCAGTGCTAGAGTCGGGGTTGGCTACACCTTC